The 2 T cell receptor beta chains listed next were all sequenced from one sample in a study of beta chain features in type 1 diabetes. Study-level findings and limits: In every one of the four CD4+ subsets, TCRB CDR3s were moderately but significantly shorter in Type 1 diabetes patients.

Expressed TCRB transcripts were sequenced because the isolated RNA had all been reverse transcribed beforehand. Assay used: immunoSEQ multiplex PCR; TCRdb lists only in-frame clones, some missing. Found here are 600,000 to 700,000 clones, around 11% of them singletons; the top ten hold around 0.12%. Their antigens are not known. The sequenced sample was naive CD4+ T cells from blood. The source of these receptors is a man aged 25 to 45 with type 1 diabetes.

The chain combines TRBV7-2 with TRBJ1-2, with 9 positions matching TRBD1. This CDR3 spans 15 amino acids. V shed 5 bases and J 7 bases; nucleotides not matched to a gene: 11. Germline values: CDR1 SGHTA, CDR2 FQGNSA. CDR3 sequence: CASSSKGQGIGGYTF. The CDR3 DNA is TGTGCCAGCAGCAGCAAGGGACAGGGAATTGGTGGCTACACCTTC.

This clone has just a few counts. The rearrangement joins TRBV6-5 to TRBJ2-3, with D possibly called TRBD1 or TRBD2 (5 bases each). V lost 8 bases and J lost 4, with 13 bases in between. The CDR3 runs 13 residues. Germline V gives CDR1 MNHEY, CDR2 SVGAGI. CDR3 region: CASLGPGSDTQYF. CDR3 coding DNA: TGTGCCAGCCTGGGACCAGGGTCAGATACGCAGTATTTT.